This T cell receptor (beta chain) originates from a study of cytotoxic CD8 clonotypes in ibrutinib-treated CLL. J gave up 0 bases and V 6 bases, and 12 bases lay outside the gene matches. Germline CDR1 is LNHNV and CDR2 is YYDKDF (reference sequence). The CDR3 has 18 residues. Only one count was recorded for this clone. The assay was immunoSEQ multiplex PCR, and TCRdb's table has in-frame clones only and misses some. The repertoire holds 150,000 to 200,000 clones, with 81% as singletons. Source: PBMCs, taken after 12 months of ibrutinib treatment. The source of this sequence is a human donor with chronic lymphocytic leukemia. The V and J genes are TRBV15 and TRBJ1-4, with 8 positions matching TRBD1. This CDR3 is CATSGPGQGGATNEKLFF. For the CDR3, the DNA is TGTGCCACCAGTGGCCCCGGACAGGGCGGGGCAACTAATGAAAAACTGTTTTTT. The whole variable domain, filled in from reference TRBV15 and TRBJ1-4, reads DAMVIQNPRYQVTQFGKPVTLSCSQTLNHNVMYWYQQKSSQAPKLLFHYYDKDFNNEADTPDNFQSRRPNTSFCFLDIRSPGLGDTAMYLCATSGPGQGGATNEKLFFGSGTQLSVL.